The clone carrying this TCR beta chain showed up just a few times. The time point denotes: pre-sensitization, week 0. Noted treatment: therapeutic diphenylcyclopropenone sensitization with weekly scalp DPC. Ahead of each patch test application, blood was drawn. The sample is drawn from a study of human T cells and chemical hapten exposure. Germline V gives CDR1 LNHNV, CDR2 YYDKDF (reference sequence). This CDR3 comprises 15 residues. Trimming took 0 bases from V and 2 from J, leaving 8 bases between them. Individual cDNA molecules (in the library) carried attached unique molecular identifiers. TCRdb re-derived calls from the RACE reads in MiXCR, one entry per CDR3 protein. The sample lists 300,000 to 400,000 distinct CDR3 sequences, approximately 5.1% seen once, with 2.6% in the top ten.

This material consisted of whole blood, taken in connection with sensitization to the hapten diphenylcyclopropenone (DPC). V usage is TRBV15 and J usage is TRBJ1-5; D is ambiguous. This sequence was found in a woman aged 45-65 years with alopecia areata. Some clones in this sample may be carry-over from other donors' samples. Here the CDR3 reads CATSRDLSGNQPQHF. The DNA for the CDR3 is TGTGCCACCAGCAGAGATTTGTCGGGCAATCAGCCCCAGCATTTT.